Here is one T cell receptor (beta chain) with its context. Its antigen is unknown. Per-base qualities were not stored, and no clone one base away is much larger. The data belong to a study of OX40 agonist ivuxolimab in advanced cancers. A note on the overall study: Ivuxolimab, which targeted the costimulatory receptor OX40 (CD134), was an agonistic, fully human IgG2 monoclonal antibody. The purpose of peripheral TCRbeta sequencing was to test whether ivuxolimab changed TCR sequence diversity and led to clonal T-cell expansion. Patients were allowed to have had prior anti-PD-1, anti-PD-L1 or anti-CTLA-4 therapy, and 40% of the dose-escalation patients had previously received checkpoint inhibitors. The paper describes the monotherapy dose-escalation part (N ≈ 49 patients) of the phase I trial of ivuxolimab. Partial responses occurred in three dose-escalation patients: two with cutaneous melanoma and one with hepatocellular carcinoma. The dose-escalation cohort was 82.7% male with a mean age of about 58 years, ranging from about 20 to 85. Intravenous ivuxolimab was administered to patients every 2 weeks at six dose levels: 0.01, 0.1, 0.3, 1.5, 3 and 10 mg/kg. Among the 50 to 55 dose-escalation patients, about 19 had hepatocellular carcinoma, roughly 15 melanoma, 9 renal cell carcinoma and 9 head and neck cancer. Study-level results and caveats: Which antigens the clonally expanded peripheral T cells were specific for was not determined. After ivuxolimab, more expanded clones were found on average in CD8+ T cells than in CD4+ T cells. At doses of 0.1 to 3.0 mg/kg, clonal expansion of both CD4+ and CD8+ T cells in blood was seen between baseline and week 6. Low levels of normalized T-cell clonal expansion were also seen in some patients who did not respond. In partial responders in the 0.1-3.0 mg/kg groups, normalized peripheral clonal expansion was found to be among the lowest, especially among CD8+ T cells.

Genomic DNA was isolated from the sorted cells so that the TCRbeta CDR3 region could be sequenced. The immunoSEQ Assay was used to sequence the TCRbeta CDR3 regions. Entries here come from immuneACCESS through TCRdb and include only in-frame sequences with V and J called. Some clones fail to appear in such tables; in the studies checked, an unresolved V gene covers under half of the shortfall, and the cause of the remainder is unknown. The sample table records about 24,000 clones; approximately 80% of these occur just once. The ten biggest clones cover less than 20% of the sample. Trimming removed 1 base from V and 6 bases from J, leaving 12 bases between the germline ends. CDR1 LGHNA and CDR2 YSLEER were looked up in the germline V gene. Counted from cysteine to phenylalanine, this CDR3 has 14 amino acids. Only the CDR3 part of the read is kept: 42 bases, read in frame from the first base. Patients with a history of autoimmune disease or receiving systemic immunosuppression were excluded from the trial. Peripheral blood for TCR sequencing was collected from all dose cohorts at baseline, on cycle 4 day 1, and on cycle 7 day 1. The samples were taken from a phase I, first-in-human, multicenter, open-label dose-escalation trial of ivuxolimab. Adults with locally advanced or metastatic melanoma, renal cell carcinoma, hepatocellular carcinoma or head and neck squamous cell carcinoma were enrolled in the trial. CD4+ and CD8+ T cells were sorted separately from peripheral blood before TCR sequencing.

This sequence uses TRBV4-3 and TRBJ1-2; TRBD1 could be the D gene, as 6 bases match. Material: CD4+ or CD8+ T cells sorted from blood, obtained in a trial of the OX40 agonist ivuxolimab. This clonotype was obtained from an adult with an advanced solid tumor such as melanoma, head and neck, liver or kidney cancer. The CDR3 reads CASSQANRDDGYTF. The DNA is TGCGCCAGCAGCCAAGCCAACAGGGACGATGGCTACACCTTC.